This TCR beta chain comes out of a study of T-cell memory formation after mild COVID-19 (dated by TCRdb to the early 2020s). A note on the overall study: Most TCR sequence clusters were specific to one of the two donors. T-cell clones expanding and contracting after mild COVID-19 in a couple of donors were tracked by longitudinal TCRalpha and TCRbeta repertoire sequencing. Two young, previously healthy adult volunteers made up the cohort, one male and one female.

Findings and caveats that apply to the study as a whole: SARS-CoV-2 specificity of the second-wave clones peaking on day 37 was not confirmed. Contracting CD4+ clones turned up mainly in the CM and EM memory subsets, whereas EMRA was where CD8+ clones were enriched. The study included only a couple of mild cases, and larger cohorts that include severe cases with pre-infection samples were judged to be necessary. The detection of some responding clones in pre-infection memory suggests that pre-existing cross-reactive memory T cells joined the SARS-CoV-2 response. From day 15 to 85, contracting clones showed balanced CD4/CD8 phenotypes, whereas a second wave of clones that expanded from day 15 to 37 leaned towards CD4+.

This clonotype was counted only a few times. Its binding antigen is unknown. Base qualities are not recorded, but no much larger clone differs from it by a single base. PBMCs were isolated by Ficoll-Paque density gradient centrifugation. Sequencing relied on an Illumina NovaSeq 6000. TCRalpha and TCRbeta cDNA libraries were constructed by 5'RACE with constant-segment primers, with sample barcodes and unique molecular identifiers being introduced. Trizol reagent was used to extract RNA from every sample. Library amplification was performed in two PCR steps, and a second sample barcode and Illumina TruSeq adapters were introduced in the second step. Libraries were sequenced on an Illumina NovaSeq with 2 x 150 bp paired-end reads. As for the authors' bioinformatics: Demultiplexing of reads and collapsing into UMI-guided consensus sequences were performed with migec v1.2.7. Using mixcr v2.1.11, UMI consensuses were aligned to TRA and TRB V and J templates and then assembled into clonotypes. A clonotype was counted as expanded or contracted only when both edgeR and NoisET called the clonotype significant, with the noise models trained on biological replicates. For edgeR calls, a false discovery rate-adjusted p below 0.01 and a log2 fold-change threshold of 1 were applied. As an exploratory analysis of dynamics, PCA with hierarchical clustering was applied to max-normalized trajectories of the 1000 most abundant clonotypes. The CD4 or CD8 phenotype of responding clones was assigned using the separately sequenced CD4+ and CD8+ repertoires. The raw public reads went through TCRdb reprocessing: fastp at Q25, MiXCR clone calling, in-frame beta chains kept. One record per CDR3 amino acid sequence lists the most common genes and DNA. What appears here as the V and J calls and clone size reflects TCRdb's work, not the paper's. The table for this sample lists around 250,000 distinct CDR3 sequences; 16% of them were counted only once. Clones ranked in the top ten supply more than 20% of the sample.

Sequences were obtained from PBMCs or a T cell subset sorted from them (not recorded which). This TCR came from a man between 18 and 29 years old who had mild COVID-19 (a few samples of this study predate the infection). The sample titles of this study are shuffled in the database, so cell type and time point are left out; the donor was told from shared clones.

CDR3 region: CAISEPPGRAFHF. The nucleotides read TGTGCCATCAGTGAGCCTCCCGGCAGGGCCTTCCACTTT. The chain was built from TRBV10-3 and TRBJ1-6; perhaps TRBD1 is the D gene, with 5 bases matching. The CDR1 and CDR2 encoded by the germline V gene are ENHRY and SYGVKD. Including the terminal cysteine and phenylalanine, the CDR3 comprises 13 residues. Kept here is only the CDR3 DNA, which spans 39 bases and is read in frame from base 1. The junction carries 16 bases between V and J, which are trimmed by 2 bases and 17 bases respectively.